A selection of T cell receptor beta chains follows, all from one sample in a study of PD-L1 blockade in urothelial cancer. Sequenced by immunoSEQ multiplex PCR; TCRdb stores in-frame clones only, minus some. The profile shows about 80,000 clones, around 87% of them singletons. Specimen: PBMCs, collected around atezolizumab (anti-PD-L1) treatment. These receptors were obtained from a woman between 70 and 85 years old with urothelial cancer. CDR3s include the opening cysteine and the closing phenylalanine or tryptophan. The D gene is left open where the match is weak. Where a row states a size, it is once, few, many or the class of an expanded clone; other rows omit it.

j_gene | len | d_gene | v_gene | abundance | CDR3aa | CDR3nt
TRBJ2-3 | 15 | TRBD1 | TRBV5-1 | . | CASSLDRASTDTQYF | TGCGCCAGCAGCCTGGACAGGGCTAGCACAGATACGCAGTATTTT
TRBJ2-5 | 13 | . | TRBV11-2 | . | CASSFSGPETQYF | TGTGCCAGCAGCTTTAGCGGACCAGAGACCCAGTACTTC
TRBJ2-1 | 19 | TRBD2 | TRBV6-1 | . | CASSEGGLAGVGWDNEQFF | TGTGCCAGCAGTGAAGGGGGACTAGCGGGAGTGGGGTGGGACAATGAGCAGTTCTTC
TRBJ1-5 | 15 | . | TRBV2 | few | CASSEVRGRLQPQHF | TGTGCCAGCAGTGAAGTGCGGGGGCGCCTTCAGCCCCAGCATTTT
TRBJ1-3 | 14 | . | TRBV7-2 | . | CASSLQASGNTIYF | TGTGCCAGCAGCTTACAAGCCTCTGGAAACACCATATATTTT
TRBJ2-5 | 16 | TRBD2 | TRBV6-6 | . | CASSGVIGRARETQYF | TGTGCCAGCAGCGGGGTGATCGGGAGGGCGAGGGAGACCCAGTACTTC
TRBJ1-1 | 19 | TRBD1 | TRBV5-1 | . | CASSLVTVRGTGMNTEAFF | TGCGCCAGCAGCTTGGTGACAGTACGGGGGACAGGGATGAACACTGAAGCTTTCTTT
TRBJ1-1 | 13 | TRBD1 | TRBV6-5 | . | CASIDRGWTEAFF | TGTGCCAGCATCGACAGGGGTTGGACTGAAGCTTTCTTT
TRBJ2-3 | 14 | . | TRBV28 | . | CASSLGASTDTQYF | TGTGCCAGCAGTTTAGGGGCTAGCACAGATACGCAGTATTTT
TRBJ2-1 | 16 | TRBD2 | TRBV28 | . | CASSQRTSGSRTEQFF | TGTGCCAGCAGCCAACGGACTAGCGGGAGTCGTACTGAGCAGTTCTTC
TRBJ1-1 | 12 | . | TRBV19 | . | CASRVRDTEAFF | TGTGCCAGCCGCGTCAGGGACACTGAAGCTTTCTTT
TRBJ2-2 | 16 | TRBD1 | TRBV4-1 | . | CASRQKPGQGTGELFF | TGCGCCAGCAGACAGAAACCGGGACAGGGGACCGGGGAGCTGTTTTTT
TRBJ1-5 | 14 | . | TRBV19 | . | CASSITGGRQPQHF | TGTGCCAGTAGTATTACCGGGGGGAGGCAGCCCCAGCATTTT
TRBJ1-1 | 15 | . | TRBV7-9 | . | CASSLGGSANTEAFF | TGTGCCAGCAGCTTAGGAGGCAGCGCGAACACTGAAGCTTTCTTT
TRBJ2-3 | 15 | TRBD2 | TRBV19 | once | CASETSGRGADTQYF | TGTGCCAGCGAGACTAGCGGGAGGGGCGCAGATACGCAGTATTTT
TRBJ1-1 | 17 | TRBD1 | TRBV15 | . | CATSRDPPGQTFTEAFF | TGTGCCACCAGCAGAGACCCCCCGGGACAGACTTTCACTGAAGCTTTCTTT
TRBJ1-1 | 15 | TRBD1 | TRBV10-1 | . | CASSDGTGGNTEAFF | TGCGCCAGCAGTGACGGGACAGGGGGGAACACTGAAGCTTTCTTT
TRBJ1-5 | 16 | TRBD1 | TRBV19 | . | CASSILTGTGGQPQHF | TGTGCCAGTAGTATACTAACCGGGACAGGAGGTCAGCCCCAGCATTTT
TRBJ2-1 | 15 | TRBD2 | TRBV2 | . | CASRTGLAGVREQFF | TGTGCCAGCAGGACGGGACTAGCGGGAGTAAGGGAGCAGTTCTTC
TRBJ1-1 | 14 | . | TRBV28 | once | CASRTTGLNTEAFF | TGTGCCAGCAGAACCACGGGACTCAACACTGAAGCTTTCTTT
TRBJ2-1 | 13 | TRBD1 | TRBV29-1 | . | CSVTGTGLNEQFF | TGCAGCGTGACCGGGACAGGCCTAAATGAGCAGTTCTTC
TRBJ2-1 | 17 | . | TRBV30 | . | CAWRDNHGGSSYNEQFF | TGTGCCTGGCGGGACAACCATGGGGGAAGCTCCTACAATGAGCAGTTCTTC
TRBJ1-3 | 15 | TRBD1 | TRBV5-1 | . | CASSADRVIGNTIYF | TGCGCCAGCAGCGCGGACAGGGTAATTGGAAACACCATATATTTT
TRBJ2-3 | 21 | TRBD2 | TRBV4-3 | . | CASSQGGQGMGGTLGPDTQYF | TGCGCCAGCAGCCAAGGCGGGCAGGGAATGGGGGGGACCCTGGGCCCAGATACGCAGTATTTT
TRBJ2-7 | 14 | . | TRBV7-9 | . | CASSLATRIYEQYF | TGTGCCAGCAGCTTAGCGACTAGGATCTACGAGCAGTACTTC
TRBJ2-2 | 14 | . | TRBV28 | . | CASYAGPSTGELFF | TGTGCCAGCTACGCAGGCCCGAGCACCGGGGAGCTGTTTTTT
TRBJ1-2 | 12 | . | TRBV10-2 | few | CASGGPQDGYTF | TGCGCCAGCGGAGGGCCCCAAGATGGCTACACCTTC
TRBJ1-6 | 15 | . | TRBV27 | . | CASSLQAFYNSPLHF | TGTGCCAGCAGTTTACAGGCATTCTATAATTCACCCCTCCACTTT
TRBJ2-3 | 20 | TRBD2 | TRBV4-1 | once | CASSQESSGTNTLPGRAQYF | TGCGCCAGCAGCCAAGAGTCTAGCGGGACCAACACCCTTCCCGGGAGGGCGCAGTATTTT
TRBJ2-3 | 14 | . | TRBV5-6 | . | CASSSVGGSDTQYF | TGTGCCAGCAGCTCAGTCGGGGGATCAGATACGCAGTATTTT
TRBJ1-4 | 15 | . | TRBV6-1 | . | CASRVDEGSNEKLFF | TGTGCCAGCAGGGTCGACGAGGGTTCTAATGAAAAACTGTTTTTT
TRBJ2-1 | 17 | . | TRBV5-4 | . | CASSTGGGTVSYNEQFF | TGTGCCAGCAGCACTGGGGGCGGAACCGTCTCCTACAATGAGCAGTTCTTC
TRBJ1-5 | 16 | TRBD1 | TRBV18 | . | CASSPYDRGRNQPQHF | TGTGCCAGCTCACCATATGACAGGGGGCGAAATCAGCCCCAGCATTTT
TRBJ1-5 | 15 | TRBD1 | TRBV9 | . | CASSVGQGENQPQHF | TGTGCCAGCAGCGTAGGGCAGGGGGAGAATCAGCCCCAGCATTTT
TRBJ1-4 | 15 | TRBD1 | TRBV5-1 | . | CASSLVQGAREKLFF | TGCGCCAGCAGCTTGGTTCAGGGGGCTCGGGAAAAACTGTTTTTT
TRBJ2-3 | 18 | TRBD2 | TRBV10-2 | . | CASKGLAGGISSTDTQYF | TGCGCCAGCAAGGGACTAGCGGGAGGGATTTCTAGCACAGATACGCAGTATTTT
TRBJ1-5 | 16 | TRBD1 | TRBV7-2 | . | CASSFHRGLGDQPQHF | TGTGCCAGCAGCTTTCACAGGGGATTAGGCGATCAGCCCCAGCATTTT
TRBJ1-3 | 14 | . | TRBV30 | few | CAWRVKGAGNTIYF | TGTGCCTGGAGGGTGAAGGGGGCTGGAAACACCATATATTTT
TRBJ2-4 | 15 | TRBD1 | TRBV15 | . | CATSRGQGSLDIQYF | TGTGCCACCAGCAGGGGACAGGGGAGTTTGGACATTCAGTACTTC
TRBJ2-1 | 13 | TRBD1 | TRBV5-1 | . | CASSETGALEQFF | TGCGCCAGCAGCGAAACAGGGGCTCTTGAGCAGTTCTTC
TRBJ2-5 | 14 | . | TRBV5-1 | . | CASSLADSQETQYF | TGCGCCAGCAGCTTGGCCGACAGCCAAGAGACCCAGTACTTC
TRBJ1-1 | 14 | TRBD1 | TRBV6-5 | . | CASKPTGLKTEAFF | TGTGCCAGCAAACCGACAGGGTTGAAAACTGAAGCTTTCTTT
TRBJ2-1 | 16 | TRBD2 | TRBV10-2 | . | CASSESVSGGAGEQFF | TGCGCCAGCAGTGAGTCGGTTAGCGGGGGGGCTGGTGAGCAGTTCTTC
TRBJ1-1 | 14 | . | TRBV15 | once | CATSRERAYTEAFF | TGTGCCACCAGCAGAGAGAGGGCTTACACTGAAGCTTTCTTT
TRBJ2-1 | 15 | . | TRBV7-2 | . | CASSFLWSSYNEQFF | TGTGCCAGCAGCTTCTTGTGGAGCTCCTACAATGAGCAGTTCTTC
TRBJ2-1 | 15 | TRBD2 | TRBV11-1 | . | CASSPRGLAGVLQFF | TGTGCCAGCAGCCCCCGAGGACTAGCGGGAGTTCTTCAGTTCTTC
TRBJ2-5 | 12 | TRBD2 | TRBV29-1 | . | CSVVTSGLTQYF | TGCAGCGTCGTGACTAGCGGCTTGACCCAGTACTTC
TRBJ1-2 | 17 | TRBD1 | TRBV7-9 | . | CASSDMMNRDRGHGYTF | TGTGCCAGCAGCGACATGATGAACAGGGACAGGGGGCACGGCTACACCTTC
TRBJ2-1 | 15 | . | TRBV9 | . | CASSVGGTDYNEQFF | TGTGCCAGCAGCGTAGGTGGGACTGACTACAATGAGCAGTTCTTC
TRBJ1-5 | 15 | . | TRBV2 | . | CASSEARAYNQPQHF | TGTGCCAGCAGTGAGGCCAGGGCTTACAATCAGCCCCAGCATTTT
TRBJ1-2 | 15 | . | TRBV6-6 | many | CASSYSEIGIYGYTF | TGTGCCAGCAGTTACTCGGAGATAGGAATCTATGGCTACACCTTC
TRBJ1-5 | 12 | . | TRBV6-5 | few | CASGGRNQPQHF | TGTGCCAGCGGGGGCCGGAATCAGCCCCAGCATTTT
TRBJ1-2 | 14 | TRBD1 | TRBV5-1 | . | CASSRKDRGYGYTF | TGCGCCAGCAGCCGAAAAGACAGGGGGTATGGCTACACCTTC
TRBJ1-1 | 13 | . | TRBV9 | . | CASSVGQTQVAFF | TGTGCCAGCAGCGTAGGACAGACCCAGGTGGCTTTCTTT
TRBJ2-7 | 16 | TRBD2 | TRBV10-3 | . | CAISEGGSLLSYEQYF | TGTGCCATCAGTGAGGGCGGGAGCCTCCTCTCCTACGAGCAGTACTTC
TRBJ2-2 | 17 | TRBD1 | TRBV4-1 | . | CASSQAGTGGYTGELFF | TGCGCCAGCAGCCAGGCCGGGACAGGGGGTTACACCGGGGAGCTGTTTTTT
TRBJ2-7 | 15 | . | TRBV11-3 | . | CASAPGADASYEQYF | TGTGCCAGCGCACCAGGGGCGGATGCCTCCTACGAGCAGTACTTC
TRBJ2-7 | 14 | TRBD1 | TRBV6-6 | . | CASSRQGDSYEQYF | TGTGCCAGCAGTCGACAGGGGGACAGCTACGAGCAGTACTTC